This TCR beta chain is from a study of cytomegalovirus exposure and HLA in healthy donors. For the study at large: Earlier, 200 million or so T cells were analyzed, and 95 million to 140 million unique TCR beta sequences were found among them. Study results and caveats: A cluster of highly shared sequence variants was likely a sequencing artifact. Overall, approximately 150 TCR beta chains were annotated as cytomegalovirus-associated.

In the case of this clone: Its antigen is unidentified.

Primers included in the PCR were 60 Vbeta and 13 Jbeta primers. Measured with immunoSEQ multiplex PCR; TCRdb has only the in-frame clones, and not every one. This sample has 200,000 to 250,000 clones, with around 83% found just once. CDR3 length: 14 residues. V lost 10 bases and J 3 bases, leaving 18 bases between the germline ends. Germline-derived CDR1 and CDR2 are SGHDN and FVKESK. Unrecorded immune exposures were likely, despite nominal health at sampling. This chain joins TRBV14 and TRBJ2-5, with D possibly matching TRBD2 (6 bases). This TCR was sampled from a girl aged 5 to 17 in good health and CMV-seronegative. Sequencing was done on a sample of PBMCs. CDR3 coding DNA: TGTGCCACCTCCCGTGGGGGGACGAAAGAGACCCAGTACTTC. Protein: CATSRGGTKETQYF.